This T cell receptor beta chain was captured by sequencing in a study of blood T cells in healthy people across ages. In regard to this clonotype: Its specificity is unknown.

Findings of the study overall: Older age coincided with a roughly linear decline in TCR beta diversity per million T cells.

Germline lookup yields CDR1 MNHNY and CDR2 SVGAGI (reference sequence). Trimming pared 7 bases from V and 4 bases from J, leaving 10 bases between. The CDR3 extends over 12 amino acids. A second PCR, run for roughly 7 to 12 cycles, used a sample-barcoded 5' primer plus a J-beta primer mix. TCRdb ran MiXCR on the 5' RACE reads and lists one entry per CDR3 protein. This table has 1.8 million or so distinct CDR3 sequences, 30% to 40% appearing once. Sequenced sample: blood. The sequence came from a human donor in good health. V and J are TRBV6-6 and TRBJ1-2; no definite D call. CDR3 region: CASKLKGYGYTF. CDR3 DNA sequence: TGTGCCAGCAAACTAAAGGGCTATGGCTACACCTTC.